The clone carrying this T cell receptor (beta chain) came up many times. The antigen is undetermined. Scientists made TCR beta libraries using quantitative 5'-RACE with molecular barcodes. TCRdb redid the calling of the 5' RACE reads with MiXCR, one entry per CDR3 protein. The top ten hold about 2% of the sample, which has tens of thousands of distinct CDR3 sequences, roughly 5.2% seen once. This CDR3 is 13 amino acids long. Trimming cost V 0 bases and J 5 bases, with 6 bases left between them. Looked up from germline, CDR1 is SGHRS and CDR2 is YFSETQ. These data belong to a study of CD8 T cells in ankylosing spondylitis. Notes on the study in general: Apparently characteristic of ankylosing spondylitis blood was a TCR beta motif (under ten highly homologous variants). Reportedly, significant enrichment of disease-linked clones occurred in matched ankylosing spondylitis synovial fluid. With a CD8+ phenotype, disease-linked clones were relatively rare in peripheral blood.

Sequenced: blood, either unsorted or a sorted T cell fraction (not recorded which). J is TRBJ2-4 and V is TRBV5-1, with D possibly TRBD1 on 6 matching bases. This sequence originates from a male donor with ankylosing spondylitis or in good health (not recorded which). The CDR3, as DNA: TGCGCCAGCAGCTTGGAGGGGGAAAACATTCAGTACTTC. Amino acids: CASSLEGENIQYF.